These 28 T cell receptor beta chains were sequenced from one sample in a study of blood T cell repertoires in COVID-19 (TCRdb year 2020). Library preparation was by the immunoSEQ multiplex PCR assay. TCRdb stores this immuneACCESS table with in-frame sequences only. Part of the clones is absent; in the studies checked, under half of the shortfall reflects unresolved V genes, and no reason is known for the rest. The sample table holds some 25,000 clones, of which nearly 90% were seen once. Together, the top ten hold approximately 10% of the sample. What was sequenced was peripheral blood. Receptor source: a man in his 70s with acute or convalescent COVID-19.

This sequence joins TRBV18 and TRBJ1-4, with 10 bases lining up with TRBD1. The trim removed 6 bases at V and 7 bases at J, leaving 11 bases unmatched. CDR1 and CDR2 from the germline V gene are KGHSH and LQKENI. The CDR3 contains 16 residues. CDR3 nucleotide sequence: TGTGCCAGCTCCCCCCTAAGCGGGACAGGGGTTGAAAAACTGTTTTTT. Its protein is CASSPLSGTGVEKLFF.

V usage is TRBV9 and J usage is TRBJ1-1, with 7 bases matching TRBD1. The germline CDR1 and CDR2 sequences are SGDLS and YYNGEE. CDR3 length: 15 amino acids. V dropped 0 bases and J dropped 1; count of bases not matched to a gene: 3. This CDR3 is CASSVAGQANTEAFF. The CDR3 region has the DNA TGTGCCAGCAGCGTAGCAGGACAGGCGAACACTGAAGCTTTCTTT. Together with reference TRBV9 and TRBJ1-1, the CDR3 gives the full variable domain: DSGVTQTPKHLITATGQRVTLRCSPRSGDLSVYWYQQSLDQGLQFLIQYYNGEERAKGNILERFSAQQFPDLHSELNLSSLELGDSALYFCASSVAGQANTEAFFGQGTRLTVV.

The chain recombines TRBV5-1 with TRBJ1-1; unclear D gene. This CDR3 has 13 residues. The V and J ends lost 0 bases and 4 bases respectively, with 7 bases between them. In germline, CDR1 is SGHRS, CDR2 YFSETQ. Here the CDR3 reads CASSLDQFTEAFF. In DNA form, the CDR3 reads TGCGCCAGCAGCTTGGACCAGTTCACTGAAGCTTTCTTT. Using reference TRBV5-1 and TRBJ1-1 for the parts outside the CDR3, the full variable domain is KAGVTQTPRYLIKTRGQQVTLSCSPISGHRSVSWYQQTPGQGLQFLFEYFSETQRNKGNFPGRFSGRQFSNSRSEMNVSTLELGDSALYLCASSLDQFTEAFFGQGTRLTVV.

This chain links TRBV6-5 with TRBJ2-5; no firm D call. V was clipped by 6 bases and J by 5 bases, with 10 bases between them. Germline-derived CDR1 and CDR2 are MNHEY and SVGAGI. The CDR3 is 12 amino acids. The DNA for the CDR3 is TGTGCCAGCAGCCGTCGGAGTGAGACCCAGTACTTC. Protein: CASSRRSETQYF.

The rearrangement uses TRBV6-5 and TRBJ1-5, with D tentatively TRBD1 (6 bases). CDR1 is MNHEY, CDR2 SVGAGI, per germline. Trimming took off 6 bases at V and 0 bases at J, with 12 bases between the two ends. CDR3 length equals 15 residues. CDR3 residues: CASRSTGNSNQPQHF. DNA of the CDR3: TGTGCCAGCAGGAGTACAGGGAATAGCAATCAGCCCCAGCATTTT.

The chain couples TRBV7-9 to TRBJ2-5, with D perhaps TRBD1 (5 bases). V shed 0 bases and J shed 5 bases, with 10 bases lying between them. The CDR3 loop spans 14 amino acids. Germline V gene sequence: CDR1 SEHNR, CDR2 FQNEAQ (reference sequence). For the CDR3, the DNA is TGTGCCAGCAGCTTAGCCGGACATCGGGAGACCCAGTACTTC. Amino acid sequence: CASSLAGHRETQYF.

This chain uses TRBV7-3 with TRBJ2-5, with 9 bases aligning to TRBD1. The length of the CDR3 is 17 residues. Germline values: CDR1 SGHTA, CDR2 FQGTGA. V lost 1 base, J lost 3 bases, and 9 bases stayed unmatched. The CDR3 DNA sequence: TGTGCCAGCAGCTTAATCGGGGACAGGGTTGGGAAAGAGACCCAGTACTTC. It translates to CASSLIGDRVGKETQYF.

J is TRBJ2-3 and V is TRBV6-5, with 7 bases that match TRBD1. V was pared by 6 bases and J by 4 bases, with 10 bases of the junction left unmatched. CDR3 length equals 15 residues. Germline loops: CDR1 MNHEY, CDR2 SVGAGI. The chain's CDR3 is CASSSQGVLADTQYF. The CDR3 DNA is TGTGCCAGCAGCTCCCAGGGGGTGTTGGCAGATACGCAGTATTTT.

This chain links TRBV3-1 (or the pseudogene TRBV3-2) with TRBJ2-1; 10 positions match TRBD2. Germline V gene sequence: CDR1 LGHDT, CDR2 YNNKEL (reference sequence). This CDR3 spans 15 amino acids. V trimming: 0 bases; J trimming: 7 bases; junction bases outside the gene matches: 3. The CDR3 spells CASSQELAGQNEQFF. DNA of the CDR3: TGTGCCAGCAGCCAAGAACTAGCGGGACAGAATGAGCAGTTCTTC.

The gene calls are TRBV18 and TRBJ2-2; D is perhaps TRBD1 (6 bases). Between the trimmed V and J ends, which lost 0 bases and 4 bases, there was a span of 12 bases. The CDR3 spans 16 residues. Germline-derived CDR1 and CDR2 are KGHSH and LQKENI. The CDR3: CASSPPRRGSTGELFF. DNA of the CDR3: TGTGCCAGCTCACCACCGAGAAGGGGGAGCACCGGGGAGCTGTTTTTT.

This chain joins TRBV20-1 and TRBJ1-2; 10 nucleotides match TRBD1. The CDR3 length is 11 residues. Unmatched junction bases numbered 0, after V lost 5 bases and J lost 6 bases. Germline V gives CDR1 DFQATT, CDR2 SNEGSKA (reference sequence). The CDR3 DNA sequence: TGCAGTGCTGACAGGGGGCATGGCTACACCTTC. It translates to CSADRGHGYTF.

V gene TRBV23-1 combines with J gene TRBJ2-6, with D tentatively TRBD1 (6 bases). TRBV23-1 is filed as an ORF, its function uncertain. CDR3 size: 17 residues. The V end was cut by 0 bases, the J end by 0 bases, with 9 bases between. CDR3 coding DNA: TGCGCCAGCAGTCAATCCCACAGGGACTCTGGGGCCAACGTCCTGACTTTC. It is translated as CASSQSHRDSGANVLTF.

CDR3 loop: CASSRGAPPGAFF. The CDR3 DNA sequence: TGTGCCAGCAGCCGGGGGGCCCCCCCTGGGGCTTTCTTT. The rearrangement joins TRBV12-3 or TRBV12-4 to TRBJ1-1; the D gene is possibly TRBD1 (6 bases). The CDR3 spans 13 residues. Trimming took off 6 bases at V and 11 bases at J, with 19 bases between the two ends.

The J gene is TRBJ2-1, the V gene TRBV5-6, with 8 bases matching TRBD2. V lost 5 bases and J lost 1; bases outside the gene matches: 5. The germline CDR1 and CDR2 sequences are SGHDT and YYEEEE. The CDR3 sequence is 15 residues long. CDR3 residues: CASRPAGASYNEQFF. CDR3 in DNA: TGTGCCAGCAGACCAGCGGGAGCGTCCTACAATGAGCAGTTCTTC.

V gene TRBV15 combines with J gene TRBJ1-2; D may be TRBD1 (5 bases). CDR1 is LNHNV, CDR2 YYDKDF, per germline (reference sequence). The CDR3 length is 16 residues. V gave up 0 bases and J gave up 5 bases, with 16 bases separating them. The CDR3 region is CATSRDQGGPMYGYTF. The CDR3 DNA reads as TGTGCCACCAGCAGAGACCAGGGAGGTCCCATGTATGGCTACACCTTC.

The chain uses TRBV4-2 and TRBJ2-5; possibly TRBD2 for D (6 bases). V was clipped by 1 base and J by 2 bases, with 11 bases between them. Germline values: CDR1 LGHNA, CDR2 YNFKEQ. CDR3 size: 15 residues. CDR3 in DNA: TGTGCCAGCAGCCAAGTCGGCGGGGAACAAGAGACCCAGTACTTC. As protein: CASSQVGGEQETQYF.

This chain links TRBV10-3 with TRBJ1-4; 10 positions match TRBD1. After removal of 0 bases from V and 8 bases from J, the junction contained 6 bases not matched to a gene. Per germline, CDR1 ENHRY and CDR2 SYGVKD. The CDR3 is 16 amino acids. The CDR3 sequence: CAISESAGTGEEKLFF. In nucleotides, the CDR3 is TGTGCCATCAGTGAGTCGGCCGGGACAGGGGAAGAAAAACTGTTTTTT.

The rearrangement links TRBV2 to TRBJ1-4; possibly TRBD1 for D (6 bases). CDR3 length: 15 amino acids. The germline V gene encodes CDR1 SNHLY and CDR2 FYNNEI. Trimming removed 5 bases from V and 3 bases from J, with 13 bases in between. CDR3 in DNA: TGTGCCAGCAGTCGACAGGTTTCGGCTAATGAAAAACTGTTTTTT. The encoded protein is CASSRQVSANEKLFF.

The rearrangement uses TRBV5-1 and TRBJ2-7, with D perhaps matching TRBD1 (5 bases). The germline V and J ends were trimmed by 4 bases and 7 bases, with 15 bases remaining between them. The CDR3 has 13 amino acids. CDR1 and CDR2 (germline): SGHRS, YFSETQ. DNA for the CDR3: TGCGCCAGCAGCCCCCAGGGTATGGGAGAGCAGTACTTC. This translates into CASSPQGMGEQYF.

CDR3 region: CASSQRRQGLGYGYTF. The CDR3 nucleotides are TGTGCCAGCAGCCAGAGGAGGCAGGGACTTGGCTATGGCTACACCTTC. This sequence joins TRBV11-1 and TRBJ1-2, with D possibly matching TRBD1 (5 bases). The germline gives CDR1 SGHAT, CDR2 FQDESV (reference sequence). This CDR3 comprises 16 residues. V dropped 5 bases and J dropped 4 bases, with 20 bases sitting between them.

The V call is TRBV18, the J call TRBJ2-5; D unresolved. The CDR3 is 10 residues long. Looked up from germline, CDR1 is KGHSH and CDR2 is LQKENI. V was shortened by 8 bases and J by 2 bases, with 3 bases between the two germline ends. The CDR3 DNA follows: TGTGCCAGCGCGCAAGAGACCCAGTACTTC. Translation gives CASAQETQYF.

The chain employs TRBV7-9 and TRBJ2-2; TRBD1 agrees at 9 bases. The CDR3 covers 16 residues. The germline gives CDR1 SEHNR, CDR2 FQNEAQ (reference sequence). V was pared by 4 bases and J by 2 bases, with 5 bases of the junction left unmatched. CDR3 residues: CASSYPTGGNTGELFF. In nucleotides, the CDR3 is TGTGCCAGCAGCTACCCCACAGGGGGCAACACCGGGGAGCTGTTTTTT. Supplemented by reference TRBV7-9 and TRBJ2-2, the full variable domain reads DTGVSQNPRHKITKRGQNVTFRCDPISEHNRLYWYRQTLGQGPEFLTYFQNEAQLEKSRLLSDRFSAERPKGSFSTLEIQRTEQGDSAMYLCASSYPTGGNTGELFFGEGSRLTVL.

This chain connects TRBV18 to TRBJ2-1, with 8 bases lining up with TRBD1. Germline V gene lookup returns CDR1 KGHSH and CDR2 LQKENI. V gave up 3 bases and J gave up 9 bases; unmatched junction bases: 4. This CDR3 region has 13 residues. The CDR3 sequence: CASSPQGASEQFF. The CDR3 DNA follows: TGTGCCAGCTCACCTCAGGGGGCGAGTGAGCAGTTCTTC.

The genes are TRBV2 and TRBJ1-5, with D unresolved. Germline CDR1 is SNHLY and CDR2 is FYNNEI. The CDR3 has 15 residues. The ends were cut back, 2 bases at V and 6 bases at J, with 14 bases in the middle. The CDR3: CASSETTLGGQPQHF. The DNA of the CDR3 is TGTGCCAGCAGTGAAACGACCTTAGGAGGTCAGCCCCAGCATTTT.

The rearrangement joins TRBV28 to TRBJ1-1; D possibly corresponds to TRBD1 (6 bases). V lost 2 bases and J 0 bases, leaving 16 bases between the germline ends. The CDR3 runs 17 residues. CDR1 is MDHEN, CDR2 SYDVKM, per germline. The CDR3 spells CASSLDRPASLNTEAFF. For the CDR3, the DNA is TGTGCCAGCAGTTTAGACAGGCCCGCTTCCCTGAACACTGAAGCTTTCTTT.

The V and J genes are TRBV11-3 and TRBJ2-1; TRBD2 matches 9 bases. The length of the CDR3 is 14 residues. The junction had 4 bases not matched to a gene; V was cut back by 0 bases and J by 10 bases. Germline-derived CDR1 and CDR2 are SGHNT and YENEEA. DNA of the CDR3: TGTGCCAGCAGCTTAGAGCCTAGCGGGGCCGAGCAGTTCTTC. Its protein product is CASSLEPSGAEQFF.

The V gene is TRBV18, the J gene TRBJ2-2; D is possibly TRBD2 (5 bases). Germline CDR1 KGHSH, CDR2 LQKENI. This CDR3 comprises 16 residues. Trimming left V 3 bases short and J 2 bases short, with 13 bases between. The CDR3 reads CASSPSLAENTGELFF. Written as DNA, the CDR3 is TGTGCCAGCTCACCGAGCCTAGCTGAAAACACCGGGGAGCTGTTTTTT.

This clone is medium-sized in the sample. The chain recombines TRBV29-1 with TRBJ2-1; TRBD2 matches at 14 bases. The CDR3 contains 16 residues. CDR1 and CDR2 (germline): SQVTM, ANQGSEA. The V gene end was trimmed by 5 bases and the J gene end by 7 bases; junction bases not matched to a gene: 10. DNA of the CDR3: TGCAGCGTTTCACCTCCGGGACTAGCGGGAGCTAATGAGCAGTTCTTC. Translation gives CSVSPPGLAGANEQFF.